This T cell receptor beta chain is from a study of cytomegalovirus exposure and HLA in healthy donors. Study-wide results and limits: Published work reported that the classifier diagnosed cytomegalovirus status with high specificity and sensitivity. Later, an analysis found that TCR clusters from the first cohort tended to co-occur in the roughly 130 validation repertoires.

Produced via immunoSEQ multiplex PCR; TCRdb's table is partial and in-frame only. This sample has 130,000 to 150,000 clones, with 85% to 90% found just once. CDR3 length: 16 residues. Germline V lookup: CDR1 SEHNR, CDR2 FQNEAQ (reference sequence). The V end lost 5 bases, the J end lost 4 bases, and 18 bases lay between the germline ends. A note on this clone: Its target is unknown.

The chain uses TRBV7-9 and TRBJ1-5; D unresolved. The receptor's source is a woman younger than 35 in good health and CMV-seropositive. Sequences were obtained from PBMCs. The CDR3 here is CASSPIGGDLNQPQHF. In nucleotides, the CDR3 is TGTGCCAGCAGCCCGATCGGCGGCGACTTAAATCAGCCCCAGCATTTT.